This T cell receptor (beta chain) is from a study of CD8 T cells in Susac syndrome. After extraction with the RNeasy kit, roughly 0.5 to 1 ug of the RNA was reverse transcribed using random hexamers. TCRdb used MiXCR to reprocess the immunoSEQ multiplex PCR reads, holding one entry per CDR3 protein. The sample yields approximately 140,000 distinct CDR3 sequences, over 80% seen once. Trimming took 7 bases from V and 5 from J; bases not matched to a gene: 4. The V gene's germline CDR1 is PRHDT and CDR2 FYEKMQ (reference sequence). The CDR3 length is 13 residues. The specimen was CD8+ T cells from PBMCs. The chain employs TRBV13 and TRBJ1-1; 10 nucleotides line up with TRBD1. This TCR came from a human donor with multiple sclerosis. DNA for the CDR3: TGTGCCAGCACCGACAGGGGGCGAACTGAAGCTTTCTTT. This sequence encodes CASTDRGRTEAFF.